The T cell receptor (beta chain) under discussion was sequenced for a study of blood T cell repertoires in COVID-19. Study as a whole: PBMCs, B-cell-depleted T cells, or T cells were the source of the cDNA or gDNA that made up the material.

The CDR3 contains 14 residues. The germline CDR1 and CDR2 sequences are SGHTS and YDEGEE. Trimming pared 4 bases from V and 12 bases from J, leaving 20 bases between. Sequenced by immunoSEQ multiplex PCR; TCRdb stores in-frame clones only, minus some. The table records 130,000 to 150,000 clones, 80% of them present only once. The chain couples TRBV5-8 to TRBJ2-1; D possibly corresponds to TRBD2 (5 bases). The sequenced material came from peripheral blood. This TCR was sampled from a man in his 70s who had recovered from COVID-19. CDR3 DNA sequence: TGTGCCAGCAGCGCCCGGGAAGACCCGAGTGCGCAGTTCTTC. Amino acids: CASSAREDPSAQFF.